A single sample gave rise to the 32 T cell receptor beta chains below, sequenced in a study of breast tumors, draining lymph nodes, adjacent tissues. TCRdb reprocessed the multiplex PCR reads with MiXCR, giving one entry per CDR3 protein. The sample consists of approximately 230,000 distinct CDR3 sequences, approximately 36% of them appearing once. Breast cancer patients provided tissue from their axillary draining lymph nodes. Sequenced input: axillary lymph node tissue. The receptors stem from a female donor with breast cancer. Some clones in this sample may be carry-over from other donors' samples.

This clonotype was observed at least ten times. Written as DNA, the CDR3 is TGTGCCAGCACCACCACGGGGGGGAGTCGGGAGACCCAGTACTTC. Translation: CASTTTGGSRETQYF. The rearrangement links TRBV5-5 to TRBJ2-5, with 8 positions matching TRBD2. V was pared by 6 bases and J by 5 bases, with 12 bases of the junction left unmatched. This CDR3 spans 15 amino acids. Germline V gene data show CDR1 as SGHKS and CDR2 as YYEKEE (reference sequence).

The gene calls are TRBV19 and TRBJ2-3; 8 bases are a match to TRBD2. CDR3 length: 18 residues. The germline CDR1 and CDR2 sequences are LNHDA and SQIVND (reference sequence). V lost 5 bases and J lost 0; bases outside the gene matches: 13. In nucleotides, the CDR3 is TGTGCCAGTAGTCAAAGCGGGAGCCCTTGGTCTAGCACAGATACGCAGTATTTT. As protein: CASSQSGSPWSSTDTQYF.

In its sample, this clonotype ranks as medium-sized. The rearrangement links TRBV24-1 to TRBJ1-2; D not resolved. Germline V gives CDR1 KGHDR, CDR2 SFDVKD. The CDR3 is 13 amino acids. Trimming cost V 5 bases and J 0 bases, with 6 bases left between them. CDR3 DNA sequence: TGTGCCACCAGTGTGTCAGCTAACTATGGCTACACCTTC. Amino acid sequence: CATSVSANYGYTF.

Many counts were recorded for this clonotype. The rearrangement joins TRBV19 to TRBJ2-3; D gene ambiguous. This CDR3 comprises 14 residues. V was clipped by 3 bases and J by 4 bases, with 11 bases between them. Germline V gene lookup returns CDR1 LNHDA and CDR2 SQIVND (reference sequence). The CDR3 reads CASSIGSYPDTQYF. The CDR3 DNA sequence: TGTGCCAGTAGTATTGGGTCCTACCCAGATACGCAGTATTTT.

This clonotype was observed many times. The chain is built from TRBV19 and TRBJ1-4, with D possibly TRBD1 on 5 matching bases. CDR3 length equals 16 residues. Germline-derived CDR1 and CDR2 are LNHDA and SQIVND (reference sequence). V dropped 3 bases and J dropped 7 bases, with 18 bases sitting between them. Written as DNA, the CDR3 is TGTGCCAGTAGTATCGGAGTTCCCCAGAGGGGTGAAAAACTGTTTTTT. The encoded protein is CASSIGVPQRGEKLFF.

As for this clonotype: Germline and junction disagree at one end, which may indicate a read error. CDR3 in DNA: TGTGCCAGCAGCGCCAGAGTAGGATACAATGAGCAGTCCTTC. Its protein is CASSARVGYNEQSF. The V gene is TRBV9, the J gene TRBJ2-1, with D uncertain. CDR3 size: 14 residues. Germline V gene lookup returns CDR1 SGDLS and CDR2 YYNGEE.

A few counts support this clonotype. The V and J genes are TRBV10-1 and TRBJ2-1; D call uncertain. Germline V gene data show CDR1 as WNHNN and CDR2 as SYGVQD (reference sequence). There are 11 residues in the CDR3. V lost 3 bases, J lost 8 bases, and 5 bases lay in between. This CDR3 reads CASSEGYEQFF. The CDR3, as DNA: TGCGCCAGCAGTGAAGGTTATGAGCAGTTCTTC.

The chain has TRBV7-8 and TRBJ2-5; TRBD1 matches at 7 bases. Germline V CDR1 and CDR2: SGHVS, FQNEAQ. The V segment lost 5 bases and the J segment 5 bases; nucleotides outside the gene matches: 8. There are 14 residues in the CDR3. CDR3 loop: CASSLRDRVETQYF. CDR3 nucleotide sequence: TGTGCCAGCAGCCTACGCGACAGGGTGGAGACCCAGTACTTC.

J is TRBJ1-6 and V is TRBV25-1, with TRBD1 matching 8 bases. Per the germline V gene, CDR1 is MGHDK and CDR2 is SYGVNS. V lost 3 bases, J lost 8 bases, and 9 bases stayed unmatched. There are 16 residues in the CDR3. Here the CDR3 reads CASSDPRTGSDSPLHF. The CDR3 DNA reads as TGTGCCAGCAGTGATCCCAGGACAGGGTCGGATTCACCCCTCCACTTT.

This clonotype has at least ten counts. The chain links TRBV28 to TRBJ2-7; D gene ambiguous. Trimming removed 5 bases from V and 4 bases from J, with 9 bases in between. The CDR3 extends over 12 amino acids. Per germline, CDR1 MDHEN and CDR2 SYDVKM. The CDR3 DNA reads TGTGCCAGCAGTACACACCTTTACGAGCAGTACTTC. Translating it yields CASSTHLYEQYF.

Concerning this clonotype itself: This may be a read error, as it is one base from a much larger clone. The chain joins TRBV30 to TRBJ2-7; no definite D call. Per the germline V gene, CDR1 is GTSNPN and CDR2 is SVGIG (reference sequence). V was cut by 0 bases and J by 3 bases, with 3 bases left in between. The CDR3 sequence is 11 residues long. Here the CDR3 DNA reads TGTGCCTGGAGTGTAAACTACGAGCAGTACTTC. This gives the protein CAWSVNYEQYF.

This clonotype was seen many times. V usage is TRBV11-3 and J usage is TRBJ2-7, with D tentatively TRBD2 (6 bases). CDR3 length: 14 residues. Looked up from germline, CDR1 is SGHNT and CDR2 is YENEEA. The V end was cut by 4 bases, the J end by 6 bases, with 16 bases between. CDR3 sequence reads: CASSSDRRGREQYF. DNA of the CDR3: TGTGCCAGCAGCTCCGACCGGAGGGGACGCGAGCAGTACTTC.

A few counts support this clonotype. V usage is TRBV11-2 and J usage is TRBJ2-5; D remains unclear. The CDR3 consists of 12 residues. Trimming removed 3 bases from V and 3 bases from J, with 5 bases in between. CDR1 and CDR2 (germline): SGHAT, FQNNGV. CDR3 protein: CASSLGKETQYF. CDR3 coding DNA: TGTGCCAGCAGCTTGGGGAAAGAGACCCAGTACTTC.

This clonotype was counted many times. CDR3 nucleotides: TGTGCCAGCAGCCCACAGACAGGGTCAGATACGCAGTATTTT. Amino acid sequence: CASSPQTGSDTQYF. The gene calls are TRBV7-2 and TRBJ2-3, with 7 bases fitting TRBD1. CDR1 and CDR2 (germline): SGHTA, FQGNSA. J was trimmed by 4 bases and V by 5 bases; bases with no gene match: 6. The CDR3 has 14 residues.

This clonotype occurred a few times. The CDR3 reads CASKSIGDNYGYTF. CDR3 DNA: TGTGCCAGCAAATCGATAGGGGACAACTATGGCTACACCTTC. This chain uses TRBV28 with TRBJ1-2; D is possibly TRBD1 (5 bases). The ends were cut back, 7 bases at V and 2 bases at J, with 14 bases in the middle. The germline V gene encodes CDR1 MDHEN and CDR2 SYDVKM. CDR3 length equals 14 residues.

On this clonotype itself: With a much larger clone just one base away, this may be a read error. The rearrangement joins TRBV9 to TRBJ2-1, with D perhaps matching TRBD2 (6 bases). There are 16 residues in the CDR3. The germline V gene has CDR1 SGDLS and CDR2 YYNGEE. The CDR3 protein is CASSRTPGEGYNAQFF. The CDR3 bases are TGTGCCAGCAGCCGAACACCGGGAGAGGGCTACAATGCGCAGTTCTTC.

This clonotype occurred many times. V usage is TRBV11-2 and J usage is TRBJ2-3; tentative D call: TRBD2 (5 bases). V was pared by 7 bases and J by 4 bases, with 15 bases between. The germline V gene encodes CDR1 SGHAT and CDR2 FQNNGV. The CDR3 consists of 14 residues. The CDR3 bases are TGTGCCAGCAACACCAACCCGAGGGCAGATACGCAGTATTTT. Protein sequence: CASNTNPRADTQYF.

This clonotype was detected ten times or more. J is TRBJ2-6 and V is TRBV7-9; unclear D gene. CDR1 is SEHNR and CDR2 is FQNEAQ in the germline V gene (reference sequence). Trimming stripped 0 bases from V and 0 bases from J, with 9 bases between. The CDR3 is 17 amino acids. The CDR3 reads CASSLAWPGSGANVLTF. Written as DNA, the CDR3 is TGTGCCAGCAGCTTAGCTTGGCCAGGCTCTGGGGCCAACGTCCTGACTTTC.

The sample holds many counts of this clonotype. The gene calls are TRBV5-1 and TRBJ2-3; 8 bases match TRBD1. With 2 bases clipped from V and 4 bases from J, the junction kept 3 bases outside the gene matches. Germline CDR1 and CDR2: SGHRS and YFSETQ. The CDR3 extends over 14 amino acids. CDR3 sequence: CASSFGQGPDTQYF. The CDR3 bases are TGCGCCAGCAGCTTTGGACAGGGCCCAGATACGCAGTATTTT.

This clonotype was seen only a few times. The chain links TRBV3-2 to TRBJ1-2; TRBD1, the table's D call, lacks a check against the DNA. TRBV3-2 is a pseudogene. The CDR3 length is 16 residues. The CDR3 loop is CASSLAGPDRWYGYTF. The CDR3 bases are TGTGCCAGCAGCCTAGCGGGGCCAGACCGTTGGTATGGCTACACCTTC.

The sample holds many counts of this clonotype. V is TRBV18 and J is TRBJ2-1, with D unclear. V was pared by 3 bases and J by 5 bases, with 14 bases between. Germline loops: CDR1 KGHSH, CDR2 LQKENI. The CDR3 contains 15 residues. The CDR3 DNA is TGTGCCAGCTCACCGACCGGTGCAGGACACAATGAGCAGTTCTTC. Its translation is CASSPTGAGHNEQFF. The whole variable domain, remainder taken from reference TRBV18 and TRBJ2-1, is NAGVMQNPRHLVRRRGQEARLRCSPMKGHSHVYWYRQLPEEGLKFMVYLQKENIIDESGMPKERFSAEFPKEGPSILRIQQVVRGDSAAYFCASSPTGAGHNEQFFGPGTRLTVL.

This clonotype showed up just a few times. One end of the junction varies from germline; a read error may be responsible. The V and J genes are TRBV18 and TRBJ1-4, with unresolved D. The V gene's germline CDR1 is KGHSH and CDR2 LQKENI. The CDR3 sequence is 14 residues long. The CDR3 here is CASSLTDRNEELFF. In DNA form, the CDR3 reads TGTGCCAGCTCGCTTACGGACCGAAATGAAGAACTGTTTTTT.

This clonotype was observed many times. The chain combines TRBV11-3 with TRBJ2-3; no clear D gene. CDR3 length equals 13 residues. V dropped 2 bases and J dropped 2 bases, with 5 bases sitting between them. CDR1 and CDR2 from the germline V gene are SGHNT and YENEEA. This CDR3 reads CASSLYSTDTQYF. The CDR3 region has the DNA TGTGCCAGCAGCTTATACTCCACAGATACGCAGTATTTT.

The chain couples TRBV11-3 to TRBJ2-5; D perhaps matches TRBD2 (7 bases). V lost 5 bases to trimming and J lost 5 bases, with 30 bases between them. The germline V gene has CDR1 SGHNT and CDR2 YENEEA. There are 19 residues in the CDR3. CDR3 bases: TGTGCCAGCAGCCCCTTAGGGACTACCGGGGCCCCAGGGGCCGAGACCCAGTACTTC. Translating it yields CASSPLGTTGAPGAETQYF.

This clonotype was picked up many times. The rearrangement uses TRBV14 and TRBJ2-7; no reliable D call. Trimming cost V 6 bases and J 5 bases, with 8 bases left between them. Germline V gene sequence: CDR1 SGHDN, CDR2 FVKESK. The length of the CDR3 is 11 residues. CDR3 loop: CASSSFNEQYF. In nucleotides, the CDR3 is TGTGCCAGCAGTTCTTTCAACGAGCAGTACTTC. Complete variable domain (other parts from reference TRBV14 and TRBJ2-7): EAGVTQFPSHSVIEKGQTVTLRCDPISGHDNLYWYRRVMGKEIKFLLHFVKESKQDESGMPNNRFLAERTGGTYSTLKVQPAELEDSGVYFCASSSFNEQYFGPGTRLTVT.

The V call is TRBV12-3 or TRBV12-4, the J call TRBJ2-1; 16 nucleotides agree with TRBD2. The CDR3 consists of 19 residues. With 5 bases clipped from V and 2 bases from J, the junction kept 9 bases outside the gene matches. CDR3: CASSNDPGLAGGAYNEQFF. For the CDR3, the DNA is TGTGCCAGCAGTAATGACCCGGGACTAGCGGGGGGGGCCTACAATGAGCAGTTCTTC.

The CDR3 coding sequence is TGTGCCAGCAGTTCGCAATCGACAGGGAACGGAAACACCATATATTTT. Amino acid sequence: CASSSQSTGNGNTIYF. The V call is TRBV27, the J call TRBJ1-3, with 7 bases that match TRBD1. V dropped 4 bases and J dropped 4; count of bases not matched to a gene: 10. This CDR3 comprises 16 residues. In germline, CDR1 is MNHEY, CDR2 SMNVEV (reference sequence).

A remark on this clonotype: Germline and junction disagree at one end, which may indicate a read error. The V and J genes are TRBV4-1 and TRBJ2-5; 7 bases agree with TRBD2. Germline loops: CDR1 MGHRA, CDR2 YSYEKL. CDR3 size: 16 residues. The CDR3 loop is CASSYPTSPSGETQYF. The CDR3 region has the DNA TGTGCCAGCAGCTACCCGACTAGCCCAAGTGGAGAGACCCAGTACTTC.

V and J are TRBV6-1 and TRBJ2-2; D uncertain. The CDR3 is made up of 12 amino acids. The V end lost 6 bases, the J end lost 5 bases, and 7 bases lay between the germline ends. CDR1 is MNHNS and CDR2 is SASEGT in the germline V gene. The CDR3 coding sequence is TGTGCCAGCAGGGGTTGGACCGGGGAGCTGTTTTTT. Its protein is CASRGWTGELFF.

This clonotype was counted ten times or more. The chain links TRBV5-1 to TRBJ2-2, with no clear D. CDR1 and CDR2 from the germline V gene are SGHRS and YFSETQ. Trimming shortened V by 2 bases and J by 5 bases, and 7 bases separated the two germline ends. The CDR3 runs 13 residues. This CDR3 reads CASSLMGTGELFF. The CDR3 bases are TGCGCCAGCAGCTTAATGGGAACCGGGGAGCTGTTTTTT.

This clonotype was detected many times. The chain is built from TRBV7-2 and TRBJ2-1; 10 bases align to TRBD2. The length of the CDR3 is 16 residues. Per the germline V gene, CDR1 is SGHTA and CDR2 is FQGNSA. Losses at the gene ends were 6 bases for V and 8 bases for J; bases not matched to a gene: 13. The CDR3 region has the DNA TGTGCCAGCAGTCCCAAGCGGGGGGGCCGGTTTGATGAGCAGTTCTTC. It specifies CASSPKRGGRFDEQFF.

This clonotype was observed a handful of times. The chain recombines TRBV19 with TRBJ1-6; D gene ambiguous. Germline CDR1 reads LNHDA; CDR2 reads SQIVND (reference sequence). The CDR3 contains 11 residues. The germline V and J ends were trimmed by 2 bases and 7 bases, with 0 bases remaining between them. The CDR3 sequence: CASSINSPLHF. The DNA for the CDR3 is TGTGCCAGTAGTATAAATTCACCCCTCCACTTT.